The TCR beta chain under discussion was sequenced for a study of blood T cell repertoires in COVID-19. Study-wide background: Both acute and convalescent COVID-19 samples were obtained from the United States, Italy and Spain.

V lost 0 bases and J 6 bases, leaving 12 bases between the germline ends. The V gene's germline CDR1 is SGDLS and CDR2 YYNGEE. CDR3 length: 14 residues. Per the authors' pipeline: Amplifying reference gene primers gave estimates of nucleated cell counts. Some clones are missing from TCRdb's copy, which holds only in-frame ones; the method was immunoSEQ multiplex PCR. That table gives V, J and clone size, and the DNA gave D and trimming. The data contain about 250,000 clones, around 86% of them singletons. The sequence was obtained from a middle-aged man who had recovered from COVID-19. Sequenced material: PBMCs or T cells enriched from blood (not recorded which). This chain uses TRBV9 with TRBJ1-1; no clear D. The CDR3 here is CASSVAPPGSEAFF. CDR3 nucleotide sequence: TGTGCCAGCAGCGTAGCTCCCCCCGGGTCTGAAGCTTTCTTT.